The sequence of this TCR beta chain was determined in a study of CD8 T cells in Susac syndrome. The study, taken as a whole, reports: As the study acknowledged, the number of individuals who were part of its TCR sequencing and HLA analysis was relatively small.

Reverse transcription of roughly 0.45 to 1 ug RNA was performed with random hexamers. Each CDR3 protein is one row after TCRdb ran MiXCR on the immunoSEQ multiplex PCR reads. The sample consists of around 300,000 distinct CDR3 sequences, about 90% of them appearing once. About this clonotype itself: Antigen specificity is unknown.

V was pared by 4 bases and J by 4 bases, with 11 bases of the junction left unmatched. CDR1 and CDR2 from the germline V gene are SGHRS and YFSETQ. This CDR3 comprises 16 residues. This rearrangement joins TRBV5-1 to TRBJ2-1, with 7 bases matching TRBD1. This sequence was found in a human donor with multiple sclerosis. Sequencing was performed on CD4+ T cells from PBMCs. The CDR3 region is CASSPNPGTAYNEQFF. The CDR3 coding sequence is TGCGCCAGCAGCCCCAACCCCGGGACAGCGTACAATGAGCAGTTCTTC.